This T cell receptor beta chain appears in the sequencing data of a study of blood T cell repertoires in COVID-19. Background on the study: Sample material is recorded as cDNA or gDNA derived from T cells, B-cell-depleted T cells, or PBMCs.

Per the original data handling: Nucleated cell number was recorded as an estimate derived from reference gene primer amplification. The assay was immunoSEQ multiplex PCR, and TCRdb's table has in-frame clones only and misses some. V and J calls and clone size are as listed in that table; D and trimming were resolved from the DNA. The repertoire consists of 30,000 to 45,000 clones, with 87% occurring once and the leading ten covering around 7%. Germline V gene lookup returns CDR1 SGHVS and CDR2 FQNEAQ. Trimming cost V 4 bases and J 7 bases, with 13 bases left between them. This CDR3 region has 13 residues.

The chain links TRBV7-8 to TRBJ1-2; D is perhaps TRBD1 (6 bases). The sample was peripheral blood. The sequence was collected from a human donor in a cohort sampled during active COVID-19. The CDR3 loop reads CASSSGVPPGYTF. DNA of the CDR3: TGTGCCAGCAGCTCAGGGGTACCGCCTGGCTACACCTTC.